This T cell receptor beta chain was retrieved from a study of CD8+ T cells in alopecia areata. Study-wide results and caveats: Tofacitinib significantly decreased scalp clonality and expanded CD8+ clones among top 100.

The CDR3 loop spans 17 amino acids. The V gene's germline CDR1 is MGHRA and CDR2 YSYEKL. V gave up 0 bases and J gave up 2 bases; unmatched junction bases: 9. Treatment indicated: oral pan-JAK inhibitor, 5-10 mg twice daily. Following extraction, RNA underwent reverse transcription to cDNA, which served as the sequencing template. Some clones are missing from TCRdb's copy, which holds only in-frame ones; the method was immunoSEQ multiplex PCR. This sample has a few hundred thousand clones, with approximately 67% found just once. With respect to this clone: Antigen specificity is unknown.

The TCR originated in a human donor with alopecia areata. This chain connects TRBV4-1 to TRBJ2-7; the match to TRBD2 covers 8 bases. Material: CD4+ T cells sorted from blood, obtained at week 44, from a patient treated with tofacitinib. DNA of the CDR3: TGCGCCAGCAGCCAAGACTGGTCTAGCGGGCAGACCTACGAGCAGTACTTC. This gives the protein CASSQDWSSGQTYEQYF.